This T cell receptor beta chain was obtained from a study of T cell repertoires in cytomegalovirus infection. Overall study: Recently identified HLA-C-restricted and well-studied HLA-B-restricted CMV epitopes were used. Through public TCR beta signatures, both CMV infection and matching HLA type were indicated. General study results and limits: The study found HLA-C-restricted CMV-specific TCR beta clonotypes dominating the ex vivo response. The cumulative frequency of public TCR beta families identified carriers of CMV plus the relevant HLA.

This clonotype was observed a few times. The antigen is unknown. TCRdb re-called the reads with MiXCR, one entry per CDR3 protein. The data hold around 81,000 distinct CDR3 sequences, with approximately 42% observed a single time. This CDR3 is built from 14 residues. Germline values: CDR1 SGHRS, CDR2 YFSETQ. Trimming cost V 4 bases and J 3 bases, with 11 bases left between them. This specimen consisted of CD8+ T cells from cultured PBMCs, obtained from culture after CMV antigen stimulation. The receptor was derived from a human donor in good health (CMV status not recorded). Some clones in this sample may be carry-over from other donors' samples. The rearrangement joins TRBV5-1 to TRBJ1-5, with D possibly matching TRBD1 (6 bases). CDR3 region: CASSPGQSNQPQHF. CDR3 nucleotide sequence: TGCGCCAGCAGCCCCGGACAGTCCAATCAGCCCCAGCATTTT.